These T cell receptor beta chains were read from a single sample in a study of T cells in Graves' hyperthyroidism and ophthalmopathy. TCRdb fed the multiplex PCR reads into MiXCR, producing one record per CDR3 protein. The data show a few hundred thousand distinct CDR3 sequences, approximately 15% seen once. Sample: blood. The receptors here all came from a woman in her 30s with Graves' hyperthyroidism. The CDR3 runs from the conserved cysteine through the conserved F or W. Clone size is shown for a subset of rows, as once, few, many or a class of expanded clone.

clone size,J gene,V gene,CDR3 protein
few,TRBJ2-1,TRBV15,CATSQQVHSYNEQFF
once,TRBJ1-1,TRBV27,CASRETGLAEAFF
-,TRBJ1-1,TRBV7-2,CASSFPTGGARTEAFF
-,TRBJ1-2,TRBV7-2,CASSPRAGGDYGYTF
many,TRBJ1-1,TRBV18,CASSPAGNTEAFF
few,TRBJ1-2,TRBV5-1,CASSLGQVSNYGYTF
many,TRBJ1-1,TRBV5-1,CASTRDRMNTEAFF
many,TRBJ2-1,TRBV30,CAWSPEYNEQFF
many,TRBJ2-1,TRBV28,CASSFHGRGSYNEQFF
many,TRBJ2-7,TRBV10-3,CAIKGTGGIHEQYF